A selection of T cell receptor beta chains follows, all from one sample in a study of technical replicates of blood from a handful of donors. Clones were read by immunoSEQ multiplex PCR, and TCRdb kept only the in-frame ones, dropping some. The repertoire holds roughly 74,000 clones, roughly 90% seen once, with approximately 0.41% in the top ten. Material for sequencing was T cells isolated from PBMCs. These receptors came from a human donor in good health. CDR3s include the opening cysteine and the closing phenylalanine or tryptophan. Each record gives: J gene, D gene, clone size, V gene, CDR3 DNA, CDR3 protein. The D gene is left open where the match is weak. For some rows the clone size is stated as once, few or many, or as a class when expanded; others skip it.

TRBJ1-2 TRBD1 NA TRBV6-5 TGTGCCAGCAGCCCAGGGACAGACAACTATGGCTACACCTTC CASSPGTDNYGYTF
TRBJ2-1 TRBD1 NA TRBV29-1 TGCAGCTCCTCTGACAGGGGACCCTACAATGAGCAGTTCTTC CSSSDRGPYNEQFF
TRBJ2-1 TRBD1 NA TRBV9 TGTGCCAGCAGCGCGTACAGGGGGCCCTACAATGAGCAGTTCTTC CASSAYRGPYNEQFF
TRBJ2-7 NA NA TRBV19 TGTGCCAGTATCCAGGGGAACGAGCAGTACTTC CASIQGNEQYF
TRBJ2-1 TRBD2 NA TRBV25-1 TGTGCCAGCCCCGTTAGCGGGAGTGGTAGTGAGCAGTTCTTC CASPVSGSGSEQFF
TRBJ1-5 TRBD1 once TRBV6-5 TGTGCCAGCAGCCGGGACAGGGAAGGGGAACAGCCCCAGCATTTT CASSRDREGEQPQHF
TRBJ2-7 TRBD1 NA TRBV6-1 TGTGCCAGCAGTGAATCTGACAGGGTTGCCATCTACGAGCAGTACTTC CASSESDRVAIYEQYF
TRBJ2-6 NA NA TRBV25-1 TGTGCCAGCAGCGACCAGGGACATGGCTCTGGGGCCAACGTCCTGACTTTC CASSDQGHGSGANVLTF
TRBJ2-7 NA NA TRBV5-1 TGCGCCAGCAGCTTGGCTTGGAGCTCCTACGAGCAGTACTTC CASSLAWSSYEQYF
TRBJ2-7 NA NA TRBV11-1 TGTGCCAGCAGCCTCGAGGGGGACGGTTACTACGAGCAGTACTTC CASSLEGDGYYEQYF
TRBJ1-2 TRBD1 NA TRBV6-6 TGTGCCAGCATCGACAGGGGTGGCTACACCTTC CASIDRGGYTF
TRBJ1-5 TRBD1 NA TRBV6-4 TGTGCCAGCAGTGACCGCAGGGGGCGGAATCAGCCCCAGCATTTT CASSDRRGRNQPQHF
TRBJ1-2 NA NA TRBV18 TGTGCCAGCTCACCTGACAGGAGTTATGGCTACACCTTC CASSPDRSYGYTF
TRBJ2-1 NA NA TRBV19 TGTGCCAGTAGAGATACCCTTAGCTCCTACAATGAGCAGTTCTTC CASRDTLSSYNEQFF
TRBJ1-1 NA once TRBV2 TGTGCCAGTTCGGGGGGCCCTTACACTGAAGCTTTCTTT CASSGGPYTEAFF